The rows below give T cell receptor beta chains drawn from one sample of a study of blood T cell repertoires in COVID-19. Using immunoSEQ multiplex PCR, the repertoire was profiled, and TCRdb retains in-frame clones only, with some absent. The data contain a few hundred thousand clones, around nine tenths of them singletons. Sequenced: PBMCs or T cells enriched from blood (not recorded which). These receptors all stem from a woman in her forties or fifties who had recovered from COVID-19. Both conserved end residues are part of each CDR3. D genes are given only for firm matches. Some rows mark clone size as missing; the rest say once, few, many or name a class of expanded clone.

V	D	J	size	DNA	CDR3
TRBV3-1/TRBV3-2	TRBD1	TRBJ1-2	once	TGTGCCAGCAGCGCTCGGGACAGGGACTATGGCTACACCTTC	CASSARDRDYGYTF
TRBV28	.	TRBJ1-1	once	TGTGCCAGCAGTGTACGCAGGGGCTTGGGCACTGAAGCTTTCTTT	CASSVRRGLGTEAFF
TRBV4-1	.	TRBJ2-5	.	TGCGCCAGCAGCGGAGAGAATCGGGGGCAAGAGACCCAGTACTTC	CASSGENRGQETQYF
TRBV7-8	TRBD1	TRBJ1-1	.	TGTGCCAGCAGCTTAGTGGCCCCTCCGGGGACAGGGGTGGGAACTGAAGCTTTCTTT	CASSLVAPPGTGVGTEAFF
TRBV5-1	TRBD1	TRBJ2-6	.	TGCGCCAGCAGCCCGGGACAGGGCCTGAGCTCTGGGGCCAACGTCCTGACTTTC	CASSPGQGLSSGANVLTF
TRBV7-9	TRBD1	TRBJ2-7	.	TGTGCCAGCAGCTCTGACAGGGCAGGGTCCTCCTACGAGCAGTACTTC	CASSSDRAGSSYEQYF
TRBV12-3/TRBV12-4	.	TRBJ2-2	.	TGTGCCAGCAGTCATAACACCGGGGAGCTGTTTTTT	CASSHNTGELFF
TRBV28	.	TRBJ2-7	.	TGTGCCAGCAGTTTGGTGGGAGGCGACGAGCAGTACTTC	CASSLVGGDEQYF
TRBV5-1	.	TRBJ2-1	.	TGCGCCAGCAGCTCCTCGGGGAAAAATGAGCAGTTCTTC	CASSSSGKNEQFF
TRBV27	.	TRBJ1-2	.	TGTGCCAGCAGTTCGGACAGAAACCCGCTCCGTGATGGCTACACCTTC	CASSSDRNPLRDGYTF
TRBV15	.	TRBJ2-2	.	TGTGCCACCAGCAGAGTATCTGGGGAGCTGTTTTTT	CATSRVSGELFF
TRBV7-2	.	TRBJ1-2	.	TGTGCCAGCAGCCCCCGGCTGGACAGCTACTATGGCTACACCTTC	CASSPRLDSYYGYTF
TRBV19	TRBD1	TRBJ1-1	.	TGTGCCAGTAGTTCCCAGACAGGGGTGAACACTGAAGCTTTCTTT	CASSSQTGVNTEAFF
TRBV7-9	TRBD2	TRBJ2-2	.	TGTGCCAGCAGCTTAGCGCAAGCGGGGGGACCGCACCGGGAGCTGTTTTTT	CASSLAQAGGPHRELFF
TRBV3-1/TRBV3-2	.	TRBJ1-6	few	TGTGCCAGCAGCCAAAACTTGGATTCACCCCTCCACTTT	CASSQNLDSPLHF